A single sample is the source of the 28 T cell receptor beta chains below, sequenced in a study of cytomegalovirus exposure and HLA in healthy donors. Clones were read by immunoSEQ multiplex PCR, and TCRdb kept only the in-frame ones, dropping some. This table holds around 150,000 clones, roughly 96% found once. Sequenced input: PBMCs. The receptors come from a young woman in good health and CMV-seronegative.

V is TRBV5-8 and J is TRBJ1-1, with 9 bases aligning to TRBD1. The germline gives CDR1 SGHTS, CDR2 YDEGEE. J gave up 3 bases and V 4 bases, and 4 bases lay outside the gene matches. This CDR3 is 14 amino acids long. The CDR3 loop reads CASSLGQGYTEAFF. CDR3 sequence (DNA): TGTGCCAGCAGCCTGGGACAGGGCTACACTGAAGCTTTCTTT.

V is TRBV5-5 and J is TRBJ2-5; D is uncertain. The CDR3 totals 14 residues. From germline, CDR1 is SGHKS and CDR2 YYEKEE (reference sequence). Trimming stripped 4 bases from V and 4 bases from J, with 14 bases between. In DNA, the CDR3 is TGTGCCAGCAGCCCTGACTCCGTTCGAGAGACCCAGTACTTC. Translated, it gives CASSPDSVRETQYF.

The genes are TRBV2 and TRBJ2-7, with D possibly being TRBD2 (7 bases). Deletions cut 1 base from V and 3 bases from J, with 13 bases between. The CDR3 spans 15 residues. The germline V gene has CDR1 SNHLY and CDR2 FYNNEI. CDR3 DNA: TGTGCCAGCAGTGAAGGGGCGGGGGCCCACTACGAGCAGTACTTC. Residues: CASSEGAGAHYEQYF.

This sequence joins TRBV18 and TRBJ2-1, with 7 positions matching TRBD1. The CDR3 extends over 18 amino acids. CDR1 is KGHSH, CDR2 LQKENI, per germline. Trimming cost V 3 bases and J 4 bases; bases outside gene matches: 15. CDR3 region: CASSPSVDRAPWYNEQFF. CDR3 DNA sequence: TGTGCCAGCTCACCTTCAGTCGACAGGGCCCCGTGGTACAATGAGCAGTTCTTC.

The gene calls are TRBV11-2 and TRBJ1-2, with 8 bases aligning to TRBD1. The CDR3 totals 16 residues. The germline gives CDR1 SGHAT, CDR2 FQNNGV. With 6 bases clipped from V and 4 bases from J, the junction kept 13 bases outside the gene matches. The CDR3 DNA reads TGTGCCAGCAGTCTTACCATGGACAGGGAGGCCTATGGCTACACCTTC. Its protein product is CASSLTMDREAYGYTF.

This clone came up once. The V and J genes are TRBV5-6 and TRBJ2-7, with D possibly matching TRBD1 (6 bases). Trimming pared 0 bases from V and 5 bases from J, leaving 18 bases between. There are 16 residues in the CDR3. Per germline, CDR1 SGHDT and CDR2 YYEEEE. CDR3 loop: CASSLDPGAVRDEQYF. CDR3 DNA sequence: TGTGCCAGCAGCTTGGACCCAGGGGCGGTTCGGGACGAGCAGTACTTC.

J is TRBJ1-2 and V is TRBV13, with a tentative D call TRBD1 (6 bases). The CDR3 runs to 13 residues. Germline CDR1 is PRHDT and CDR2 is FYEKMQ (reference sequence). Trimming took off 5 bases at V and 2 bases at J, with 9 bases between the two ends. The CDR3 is CASSRQGNYGYTF. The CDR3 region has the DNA TGTGCCAGCAGCCGGCAGGGGAACTATGGCTACACCTTC.

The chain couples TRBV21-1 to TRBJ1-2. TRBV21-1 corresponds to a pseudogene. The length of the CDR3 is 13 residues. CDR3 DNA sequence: TGTGCCAGCAGTAGGGGGGGCGACTATGGCTACACCTTC. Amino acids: CASSRGGDYGYTF.

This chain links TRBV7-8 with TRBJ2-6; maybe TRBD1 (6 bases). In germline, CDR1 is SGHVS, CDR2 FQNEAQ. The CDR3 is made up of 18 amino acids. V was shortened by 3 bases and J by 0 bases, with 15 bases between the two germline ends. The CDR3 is CASSFETGTSSGANVLTF. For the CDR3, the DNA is TGTGCCAGCAGCTTCGAGACAGGTACAAGCTCTGGGGCCAACGTCCTGACTTTC. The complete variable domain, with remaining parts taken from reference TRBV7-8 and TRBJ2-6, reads GAGVSQSPRYKVAKRGQDVALRCDPISGHVSLFWYQQALGQGPEFLTYFQNEAQLDKSGLPSDRFFAERPEGSVSTLKIQRTQQEDSAVYLCASSFETGTSSGANVLTFGAGSRLTVL.

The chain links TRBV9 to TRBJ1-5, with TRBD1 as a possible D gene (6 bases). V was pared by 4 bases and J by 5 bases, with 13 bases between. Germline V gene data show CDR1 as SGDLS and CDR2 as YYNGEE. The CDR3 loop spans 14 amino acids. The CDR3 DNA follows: TGTGCCAGCAGCCTGGCAGGGGTGGATCAGCCCCAGCATTTT. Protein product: CASSLAGVDQPQHF.

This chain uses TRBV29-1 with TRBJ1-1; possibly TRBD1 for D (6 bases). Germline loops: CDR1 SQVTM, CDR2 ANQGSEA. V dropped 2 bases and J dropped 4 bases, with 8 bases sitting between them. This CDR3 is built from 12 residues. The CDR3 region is CSVERGGTEAFF. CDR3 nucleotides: TGCAGCGTTGAAAGGGGGGGCACTGAAGCTTTCTTT. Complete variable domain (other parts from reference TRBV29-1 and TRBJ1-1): SAVISQKPSRDICQRGTSLTIQCQVDSQVTMMFWYRQQPGQSLTLIATANQGSEATYESGFVIDKFPISRPNLTFSTLTVSNMSPEDSSIYLCSVERGGTEAFFGQGTRLTVV.

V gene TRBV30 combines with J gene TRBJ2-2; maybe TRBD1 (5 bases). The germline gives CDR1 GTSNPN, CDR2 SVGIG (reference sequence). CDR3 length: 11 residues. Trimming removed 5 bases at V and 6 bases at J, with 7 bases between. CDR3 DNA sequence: TGTGCCTGGCAGGGTCCCGGGGAGCTGTTTTTT. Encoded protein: CAWQGPGELFF.

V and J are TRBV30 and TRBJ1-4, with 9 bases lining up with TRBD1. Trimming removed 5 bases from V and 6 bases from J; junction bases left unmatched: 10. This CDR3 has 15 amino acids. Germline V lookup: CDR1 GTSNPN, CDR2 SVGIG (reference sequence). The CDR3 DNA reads TGTGCCTGGGTTCAGACCGGGGACAGGGATGAAAAACTGTTTTTT. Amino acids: CAWVQTGDRDEKLFF.

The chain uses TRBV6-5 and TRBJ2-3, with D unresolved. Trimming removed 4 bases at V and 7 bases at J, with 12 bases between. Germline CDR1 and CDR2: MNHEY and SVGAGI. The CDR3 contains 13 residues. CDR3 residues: CASSSPVSNTQYF. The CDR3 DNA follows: TGTGCCAGCAGTTCCCCAGTCTCGAATACGCAGTATTTT.

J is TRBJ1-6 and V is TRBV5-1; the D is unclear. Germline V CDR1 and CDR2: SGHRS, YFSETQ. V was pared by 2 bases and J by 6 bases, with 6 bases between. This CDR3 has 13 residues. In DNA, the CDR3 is TGCGCCAGCAGCTTAACAGCTAATTCACCCCTCCACTTT. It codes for CASSLTANSPLHF.

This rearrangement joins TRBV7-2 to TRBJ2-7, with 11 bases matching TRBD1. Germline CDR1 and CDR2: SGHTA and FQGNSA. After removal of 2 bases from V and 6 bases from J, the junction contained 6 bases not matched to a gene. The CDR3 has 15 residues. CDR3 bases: TGTGCCAGCAGCTTAACGGACAGGGGGCTTGGCGAGCAGTACTTC. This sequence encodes CASSLTDRGLGEQYF.

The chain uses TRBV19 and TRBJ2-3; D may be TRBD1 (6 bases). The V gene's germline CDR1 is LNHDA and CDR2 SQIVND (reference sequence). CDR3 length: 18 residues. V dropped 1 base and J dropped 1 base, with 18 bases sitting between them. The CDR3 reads CASSIVGPVTGRTDTQYF. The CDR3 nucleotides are TGTGCCAGTAGTATAGTAGGGCCCGTGACAGGTCGCACAGATACGCAGTATTTT. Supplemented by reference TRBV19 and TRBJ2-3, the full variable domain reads DGGITQSPKYLFRKEGQNVTLSCEQNLNHDAMYWYRQDPGQGLRLIYYSQIVNDFQKGDIAEGYSVSREKKESFPLTVTSAQKNPTAFYLCASSIVGPVTGRTDTQYFGPGTRLTVL.

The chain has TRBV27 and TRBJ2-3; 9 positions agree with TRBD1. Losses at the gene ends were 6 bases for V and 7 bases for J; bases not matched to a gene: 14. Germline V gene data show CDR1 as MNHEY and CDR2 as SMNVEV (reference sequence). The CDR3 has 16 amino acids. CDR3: CASSTRQGGLEYTQYF. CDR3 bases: TGTGCCAGCAGCACCAGACAGGGGGGCCTTGAATATACGCAGTATTTT.

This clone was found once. CDR3 sequence (DNA): TGTGCCAGCAGCGTACGGCCTTCGGGACAGGGGGCGTCTGGGGCCAACGTCCTGACTTTC. It specifies CASSVRPSGQGASGANVLTF. The V and J genes are TRBV9 and TRBJ2-6, with 12 bases matching TRBD1. Germline-derived CDR1 and CDR2 are SGDLS and YYNGEE. This CDR3 is built from 20 residues. The junction had 9 bases not matched to a gene; V was cut back by 1 base and J by 1 base.

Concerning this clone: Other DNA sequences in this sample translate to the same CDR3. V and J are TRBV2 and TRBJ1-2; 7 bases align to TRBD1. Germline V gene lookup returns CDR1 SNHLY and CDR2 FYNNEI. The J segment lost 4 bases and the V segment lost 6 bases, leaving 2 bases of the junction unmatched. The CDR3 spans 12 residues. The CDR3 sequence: CASSGDSYGYTF. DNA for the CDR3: TGTGCCAGCAGCGGGGACAGCTATGGCTACACCTTC.

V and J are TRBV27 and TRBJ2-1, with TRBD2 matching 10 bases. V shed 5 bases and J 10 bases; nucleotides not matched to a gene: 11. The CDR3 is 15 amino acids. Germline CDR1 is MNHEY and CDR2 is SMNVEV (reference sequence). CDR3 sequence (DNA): TGTGCCAGCAGTAAACTAGCGGGGACCTTCGGAGAGCAGTTCTTC. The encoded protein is CASSKLAGTFGEQFF.

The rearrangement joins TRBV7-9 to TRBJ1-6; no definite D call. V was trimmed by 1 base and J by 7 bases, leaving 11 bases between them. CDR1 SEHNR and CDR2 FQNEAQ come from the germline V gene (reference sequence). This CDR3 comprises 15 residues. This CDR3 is CASSLVAGINSPLHF. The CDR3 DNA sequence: TGTGCCAGCAGCTTAGTCGCAGGCATAAATTCACCCCTCCACTTT. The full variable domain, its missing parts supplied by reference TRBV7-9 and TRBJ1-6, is DTGVSQNPRHKITKRGQNVTFRCDPISEHNRLYWYRQTLGQGPEFLTYFQNEAQLEKSRLLSDRFSAERPKGSFSTLEIQRTEQGDSAMYLCASSLVAGINSPLHFGNGTRLTVT.

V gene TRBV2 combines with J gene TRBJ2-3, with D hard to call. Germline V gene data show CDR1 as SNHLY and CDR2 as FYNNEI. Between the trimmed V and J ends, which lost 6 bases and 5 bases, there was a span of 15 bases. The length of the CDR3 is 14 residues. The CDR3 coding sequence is TGTGCCAGCAGAAAAGATTGGTCGGTAGATACGCAGTATTTT. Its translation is CASRKDWSVDTQYF.

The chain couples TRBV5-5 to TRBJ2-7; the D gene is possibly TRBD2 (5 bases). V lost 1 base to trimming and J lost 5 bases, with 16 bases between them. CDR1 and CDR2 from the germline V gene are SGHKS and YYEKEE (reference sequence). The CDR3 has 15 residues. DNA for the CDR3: TGTGCCAGCAGCTTGAGGCCCACCCCGGGGAACGAGCAGTACTTC. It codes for CASSLRPTPGNEQYF.

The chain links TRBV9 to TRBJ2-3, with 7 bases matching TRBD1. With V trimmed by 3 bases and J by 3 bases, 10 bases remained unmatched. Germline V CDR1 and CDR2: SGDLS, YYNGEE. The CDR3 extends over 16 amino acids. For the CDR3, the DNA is TGTGCCAGCAGCGAGGGACCACAGGGGTTGACAGATACGCAGTATTTT. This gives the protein CASSEGPQGLTDTQYF.

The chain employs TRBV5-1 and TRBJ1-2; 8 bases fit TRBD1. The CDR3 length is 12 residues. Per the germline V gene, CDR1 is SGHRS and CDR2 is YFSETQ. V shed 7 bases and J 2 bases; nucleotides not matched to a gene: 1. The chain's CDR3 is CASRQGNYGYTF. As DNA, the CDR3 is TGCGCCAGCCGACAGGGGAACTATGGCTACACCTTC.

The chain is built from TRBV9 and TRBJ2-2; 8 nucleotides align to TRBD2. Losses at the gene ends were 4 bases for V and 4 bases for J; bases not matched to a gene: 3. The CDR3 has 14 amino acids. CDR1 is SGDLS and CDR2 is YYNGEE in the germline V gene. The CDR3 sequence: CASSTGLATGELFF. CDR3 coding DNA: TGTGCCAGCAGCACAGGACTAGCCACCGGGGAGCTGTTTTTT.

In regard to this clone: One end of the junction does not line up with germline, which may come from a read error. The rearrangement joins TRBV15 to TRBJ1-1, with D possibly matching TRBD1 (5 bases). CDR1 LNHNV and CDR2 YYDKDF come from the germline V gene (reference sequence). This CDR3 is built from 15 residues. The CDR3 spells CATSRDLLQGGYSEF. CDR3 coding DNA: TGTGCCACCAGCAGAGATCTCCTCCAGGGTGGATATTCGGAATTT.